This T cell receptor (beta chain) was identified in a study of Ad26.COV2.S vaccination and SARS-CoV-2 variants (dated by TCRdb to the early 2020s). About the full investigation: Vaccine-arm donors were drawn from COV1001, a multicentre, randomized, double-blind, placebo-controlled phase I-IIa trial of Ad26.COV2.S in healthy adults. Ad26.COV2.S was administered intramuscularly at 5 x 10^10 or 1 x 10^11 viral particles, either as a single shot or as two shots given 56 days apart. TCRbeta repertoire sequencing served as the tool for gauging how specific and how broad the SARS-CoV-2-reactive T cell receptors were following Ad26.COV2.S vaccination. The TCR-sequenced set comprised approximately 32 samples: about 19 Ad26.COV2.S vaccine recipients, 5 placebo recipients and 8 SARS-CoV-2 convalescent individuals. Participants in the trial were split at random into five groups of five each, receiving low-dose or high-dose Ad26.COV2.S once or twice, or else placebo on both occasions. Investigators remained blinded to trial group allocation during experiments and outcome assessment. The paper's findings and limits, for the study overall: Spike-specific TCR breadth was higher in Ad26.COV2.S recipients than in placebo recipients (P = 0.0014). Substantial breadth of spike-specific CD8+ and CD4+ T cell responses was reported after vaccination. The study lacked the statistical power to compare responses across vaccine doses or regimens. According to the authors, total T cell responses may have been underestimated by the TCR breadth and depth analyses. Vaccine and placebo recipients had comparable non-spike TCR breadth, which fits with the vaccine containing only spike.

What this sample's treatment or condition label stands for: some 20 received Ad26.COV2.S at low or high dose, single or two shots; about 5 received placebo; per-sample allocation not given. For vaccine and placebo recipients, the sequenced repertoires came from samples collected on day 63 after the first injection. In Cohort 1b, some 25 adults aged 18-55 years were enrolled at a single site in Boston, USA, between 29 July and 7 August 2020. As a vaccine, Ad26.COV2.S was a replication-incompetent adenovirus type 26 vector that expressed a prefusion-stabilized SARS-CoV-2 spike protein derived from the original Wuhan strain. Worth noting for this clone: No antigen is known for it. Base qualities are not recorded, but no much larger clone differs from it by a single base.

CDR3 length: 15 amino acids, cysteine to phenylalanine. Only the CDR3 region is kept as DNA, spanning 45 bases read in frame from base 1. The germline ends are 11 bases apart after V is trimmed by 2 bases and J by 2 bases. Sequences MNHEY (CDR1) and SVGEGT (CDR2) are obtained from the germline V gene. The immunoSEQ Assay was used to sequence TCRbeta CDR3 regions. After extraction, genomic DNA underwent amplification by bias-controlled multiplex PCR, followed by high-throughput sequencing. The original methods were these. To quantify the absolute abundance of every unique TCRbeta CDR3 region, sequences were collapsed and filtered. T cell fraction was estimated by normalizing TCRbeta template counts to usable DNA, with usable DNA measured through amplification of reference genes found in all nucleated cells. Repertoire TCRs were annotated as SARS-CoV-2-specific when V gene, CDR3 amino acid sequence and J gene were exactly matched to a known reactive TCR set. MIRA supplied the reference SARS-CoV-2 TCR set, which was filtered for enrichment in COVID-19-positive ImmuneCODE repertoires so that public or cross-reactive TCRs were removed. Using the MIRA antigens, annotated TCRs were further analysed by specific ORF or by position within an ORF. Breadth was defined as the number of annotated unique rearrangements divided by the total number of unique productive rearrangements, and depth was defined as the summed frequency of the annotated unique rearrangements. TCR breadth was compared between groups using two-sided Wilcoxon rank-sum tests. This is the immuneACCESS table as TCRdb keeps it, with only in-frame sequences that have V and J called. A part of the clones is gone; compared with another copy, unresolved V genes explain less than half, and the rest is unexplained. That table supplies the V and J calls and clone size; D and trimming were determined from the DNA. The sample has about 420,000 clones on record, roughly 90% of them singletons. Jointly, the top ten make up 3.6% of the sample.

This clonotype was obtained from a person between 18 and 60 years old who received the Ad26.COV2.S COVID-19 vaccine or a placebo. The material was peripheral blood, obtained in a trial of Ad26.COV2.S vaccine versus placebo. The receptor chain draws on TRBV6-2 or TRBV6-3 and TRBJ2-3; tentative D gene TRBD2, with 5 bases matching. CDR3 loop: CASSYTPDSTDTQYF. The sequenced DNA: TGTGCCAGCAGTTACACCCCGGACTCCACAGATACGCAGTATTTT.